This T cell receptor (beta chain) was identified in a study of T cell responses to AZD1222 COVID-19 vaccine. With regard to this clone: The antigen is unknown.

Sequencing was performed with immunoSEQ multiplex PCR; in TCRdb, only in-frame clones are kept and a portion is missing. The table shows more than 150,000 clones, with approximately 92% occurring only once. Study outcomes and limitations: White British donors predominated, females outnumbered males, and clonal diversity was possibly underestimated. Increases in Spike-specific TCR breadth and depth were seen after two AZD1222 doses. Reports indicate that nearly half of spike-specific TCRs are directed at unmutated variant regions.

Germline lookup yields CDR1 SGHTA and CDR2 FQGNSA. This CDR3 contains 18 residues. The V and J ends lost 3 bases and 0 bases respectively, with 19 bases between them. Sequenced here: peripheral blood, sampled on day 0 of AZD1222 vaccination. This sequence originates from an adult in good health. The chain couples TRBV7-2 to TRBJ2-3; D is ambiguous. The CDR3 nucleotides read TGTGCCAGCAGCTTCCACCTAAACTGGATTACTAGCACAGATACGCAGTATTTT. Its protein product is CASSFHLNWITSTDTQYF. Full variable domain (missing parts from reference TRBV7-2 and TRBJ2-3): GAGVSQSPSNKVTEKGKDVELRCDPISGHTALYWYRQSLGQGLEFLIYFQGNSAPDKSGLPSDRFSAERTGGSVSTLTIQRTQQEDSAVYLCASSFHLNWITSTDTQYFGPGTRLTVL.